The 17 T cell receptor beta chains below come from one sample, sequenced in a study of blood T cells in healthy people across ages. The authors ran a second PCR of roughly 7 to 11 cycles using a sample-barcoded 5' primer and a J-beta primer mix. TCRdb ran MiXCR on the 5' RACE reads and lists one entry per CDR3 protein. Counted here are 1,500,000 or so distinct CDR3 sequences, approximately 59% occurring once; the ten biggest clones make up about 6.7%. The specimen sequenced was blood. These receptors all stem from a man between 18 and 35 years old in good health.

The CDR3: CASSPTRGRGTDTQYF. The CDR3 DNA sequence: TGTGCCAGCAGCCCCACCCGGGGGCGCGGCACAGATACGCAGTATTTT. The chain is built from TRBV7-2 and TRBJ2-3; D is possibly TRBD1 or TRBD2 (6 bases each). This CDR3 contains 16 residues. The germline V gene encodes CDR1 SGHTA and CDR2 FQGNSA. V dropped 5 bases and J dropped 1 base, with 16 bases sitting between them.

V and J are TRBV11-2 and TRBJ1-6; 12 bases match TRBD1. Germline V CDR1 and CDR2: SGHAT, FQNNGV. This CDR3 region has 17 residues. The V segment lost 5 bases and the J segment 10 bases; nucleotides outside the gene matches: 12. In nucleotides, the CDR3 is TGTGCCAGCAGCATTACCTTGGGACAGGGGGCGCGATCACCCCTCCACTTT. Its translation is CASSITLGQGARSPLHF.

The CDR3 protein is CASRATGIYEQYF. In DNA form, the CDR3 reads TGTGCCAGCAGGGCCACGGGGATCTACGAGCAGTACTTC. This chain uses TRBV6-2 or TRBV6-3 with TRBJ2-7; the D gene is possibly TRBD2 (5 bases). Germline lookup yields CDR1 MNHEY and CDR2 SVGEGT. The CDR3 contains 13 residues. Deletions cut 6 bases from V and 3 bases from J, with 12 bases between.

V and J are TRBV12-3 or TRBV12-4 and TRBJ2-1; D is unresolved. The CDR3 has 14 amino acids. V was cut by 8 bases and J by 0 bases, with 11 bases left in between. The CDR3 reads CASGRLASYNEQFF. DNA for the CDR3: TGTGCCAGCGGGCGACTTGCCTCCTACAATGAGCAGTTCTTC.

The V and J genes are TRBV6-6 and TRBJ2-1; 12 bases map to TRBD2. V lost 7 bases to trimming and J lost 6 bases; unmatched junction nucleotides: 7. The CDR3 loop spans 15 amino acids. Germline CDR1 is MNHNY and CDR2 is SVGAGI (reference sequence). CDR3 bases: TGTGCCAGCAACCCCCTAGCGGGGGGGCCCAATGAGCAGTTCTTC. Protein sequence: CASNPLAGGPNEQFF.

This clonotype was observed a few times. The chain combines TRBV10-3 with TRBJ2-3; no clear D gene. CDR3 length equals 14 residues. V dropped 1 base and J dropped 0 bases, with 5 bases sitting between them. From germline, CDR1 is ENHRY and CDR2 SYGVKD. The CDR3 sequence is CAISEYGSTDTQYF. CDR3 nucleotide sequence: TGTGCCATCAGTGAGTACGGGAGCACAGATACGCAGTATTTT.

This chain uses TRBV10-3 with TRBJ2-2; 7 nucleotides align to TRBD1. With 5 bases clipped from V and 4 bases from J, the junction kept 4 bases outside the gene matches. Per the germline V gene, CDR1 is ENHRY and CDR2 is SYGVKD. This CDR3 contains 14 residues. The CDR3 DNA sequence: TGTGCCATCAGTTTACAGGGGTCCACCGGGGAGCTGTTTTTT. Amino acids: CAISLQGSTGELFF.

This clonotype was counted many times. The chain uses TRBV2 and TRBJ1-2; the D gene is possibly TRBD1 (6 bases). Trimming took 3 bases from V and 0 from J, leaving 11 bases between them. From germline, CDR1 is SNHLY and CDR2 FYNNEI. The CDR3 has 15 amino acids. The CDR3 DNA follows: TGTGCCAGCAGTGACCGGACAGTTTCTAACTATGGCTACACCTTC. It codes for CASSDRTVSNYGYTF.

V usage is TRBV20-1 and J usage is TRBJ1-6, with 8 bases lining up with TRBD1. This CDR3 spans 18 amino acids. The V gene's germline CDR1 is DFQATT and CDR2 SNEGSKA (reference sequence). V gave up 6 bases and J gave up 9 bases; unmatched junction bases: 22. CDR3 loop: CSAYTGTGLGRIISPLHF. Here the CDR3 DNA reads TGCAGTGCCTACACGGGGACAGGTCTTGGCCGTATAATTTCACCCCTCCACTTT.

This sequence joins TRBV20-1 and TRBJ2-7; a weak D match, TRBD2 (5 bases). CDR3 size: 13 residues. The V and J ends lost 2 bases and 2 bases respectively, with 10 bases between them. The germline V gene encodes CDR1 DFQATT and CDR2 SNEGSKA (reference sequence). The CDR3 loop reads CSARQTSTYEQYF. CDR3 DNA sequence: TGCAGTGCTAGACAAACTAGTACCTACGAGCAGTACTTC.

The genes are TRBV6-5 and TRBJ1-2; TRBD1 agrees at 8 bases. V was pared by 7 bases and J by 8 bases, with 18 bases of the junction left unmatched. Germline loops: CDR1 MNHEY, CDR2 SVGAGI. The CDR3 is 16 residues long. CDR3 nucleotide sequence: TGTGCCAGCACACGGGCAGGGGGCGCTTTGTCGGGAGGCTACACCTTC. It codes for CASTRAGGALSGGYTF.

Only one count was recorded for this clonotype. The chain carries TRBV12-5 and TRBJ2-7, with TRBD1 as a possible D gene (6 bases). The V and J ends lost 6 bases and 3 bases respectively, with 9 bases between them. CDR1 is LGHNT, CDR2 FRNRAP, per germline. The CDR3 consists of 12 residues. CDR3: CASGRDNYEQYF. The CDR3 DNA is TGTGCTAGTGGCCGGGACAACTACGAGCAGTACTTC.

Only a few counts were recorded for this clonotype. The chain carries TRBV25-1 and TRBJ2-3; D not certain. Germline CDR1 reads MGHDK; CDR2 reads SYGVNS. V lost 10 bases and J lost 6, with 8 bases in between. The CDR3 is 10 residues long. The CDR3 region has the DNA TGTGCCACCAGCAGCGATACGCAGTATTTT. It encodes CATSSDTQYF.

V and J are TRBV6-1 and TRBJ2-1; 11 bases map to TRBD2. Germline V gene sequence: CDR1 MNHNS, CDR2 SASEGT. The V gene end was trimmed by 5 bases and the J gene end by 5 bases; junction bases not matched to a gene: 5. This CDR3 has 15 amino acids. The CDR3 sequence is CASSFSGGANNEQFF. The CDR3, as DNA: TGTGCCAGCAGTTTTAGCGGGGGGGCCAACAATGAGCAGTTCTTC.

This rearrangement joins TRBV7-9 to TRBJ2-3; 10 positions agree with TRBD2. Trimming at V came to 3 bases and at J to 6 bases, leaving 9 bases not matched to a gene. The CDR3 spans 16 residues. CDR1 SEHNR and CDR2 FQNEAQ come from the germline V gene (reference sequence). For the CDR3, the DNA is TGTGCCAGCAGCTTGTCGCTAGCGGGAGATCTGGATACGCAGTATTTT. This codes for CASSLSLAGDLDTQYF.

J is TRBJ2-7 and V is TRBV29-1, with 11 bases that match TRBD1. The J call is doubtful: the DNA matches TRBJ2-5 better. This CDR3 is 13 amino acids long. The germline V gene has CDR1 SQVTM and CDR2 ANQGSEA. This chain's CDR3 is CSVSGTGGETQYF. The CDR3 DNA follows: TGCAGCGTTTCCGGGACAGGGGGAGAGACCCAGTACTTC.

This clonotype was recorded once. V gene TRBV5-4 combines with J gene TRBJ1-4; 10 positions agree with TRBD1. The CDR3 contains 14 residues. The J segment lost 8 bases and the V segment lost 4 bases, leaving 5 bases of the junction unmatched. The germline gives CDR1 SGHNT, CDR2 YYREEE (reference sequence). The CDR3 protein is CASSLGTGVEKLFF. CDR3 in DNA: TGTGCCAGCAGCCTCGGGACAGGGGTGGAAAAACTGTTTTTT.